Listed below are T cell receptor beta chains from one sample, sequenced in a study of cytomegalovirus exposure and HLA in healthy donors. Repertoires were generated with immunoSEQ multiplex PCR, while TCRdb's copy carries only in-frame clones and drops some. The sample shows around 64,000 clones, more than 80% of them seen only once. Input material: PBMCs. The receptor set was obtained from a woman in her 30s in good health and CMV-seropositive. The CDR3 runs from the conserved cysteine through the conserved F or W. A D gene is named only where the DNA matches it firmly. Where a row states a size, it is once, few, many or the class of an expanded clone; other rows omit it.

clone size | J gene | D gene | V gene | CDR3 protein | CDR3 DNA
. | TRBJ2-1 | TRBD2 | TRBV5-1 | CASSLGGRSNEQFF | TGCGCCAGCAGCTTAGGCGGGAGGAGCAATGAGCAGTTCTTC
. | TRBJ2-3 | TRBD1 | TRBV27 | CASNTGTGITDTQYF | TGTGCCAGCAATACCGGGACAGGGATCACAGATACGCAGTATTTT
. | TRBJ2-3 | TRBD2 | TRBV7-6 | CASSLVALAGGEDTQYF | TGTGCCAGCAGCTTAGTTGCACTAGCGGGAGGGGAAGATACGCAGTATTTT
. | TRBJ2-5 | TRBD1 | TRBV30 | CAGDRGRQETQYF | TGTGCCGGGGACAGGGGGCGTCAGGAGACCCAGTACTTC
few | TRBJ2-5 | . | TRBV5-1 | CASSPQGETQYF | TGCGCCAGCAGCCCCCAGGGAGAGACCCAGTACTTC
. | TRBJ2-1 | . | TRBV5-1 | CASRTLGSDNEQFF | TGCGCCAGCAGAACCCTTGGGAGCGACAATGAGCAGTTCTTC
once | TRBJ2-2 | . | TRBV25-1 | CASSEYQGRSTGELFF | TGTGCCAGCAGTGAATATCAGGGAAGAAGTACCGGGGAGCTGTTTTTT
once | TRBJ2-3 | . | TRBV7-2 | CASSLAGSGVGTDTQYF | TGTGCCAGCAGCTTAGCGGGATCGGGAGTTGGTACAGATACGCAGTATTTT
. | TRBJ2-1 | TRBD1 | TRBV5-1 | CASSTRQGRHEQFF | TGCGCCAGCAGCACCCGACAGGGTCGGCATGAGCAGTTCTTC
. | TRBJ1-2 | . | TRBV7-3 | CASSLDRRYGYTF | TGTGCCAGCAGCTTGGATCGGAGATATGGCTACACCTTC
. | TRBJ2-2 | TRBD2 | TRBV10-3 | CAIAAGEYTGELFF | TGTGCCATCGCAGCGGGAGAGTACACCGGGGAGCTGTTTTTT
. | TRBJ2-1 | TRBD2 | TRBV4-1 | CASSQDLTSGTYNEQFF | TGCGCCAGCAGCCAAGATCTGACTAGCGGAACCTACAATGAGCAGTTCTTC
. | TRBJ1-1 | . | TRBV28 | CASSQGRTPNTEAFF | TGTGCCAGCAGTCAAGGACGGACTCCGAACACTGAAGCTTTCTTT
. | TRBJ2-1 | . | TRBV2 | CASHHRDGELRSYNEQFF | TGTGCCAGCCACCACAGGGACGGCGAGCTCCGCTCCTACAATGAGCAGTTCTTC
once | TRBJ1-1 | . | TRBV5-1 | CASSFTGVFGVAFF | TGCGCCAGCAGCTTTACCGGGGTCTTTGGTGTAGCTTTCTTT
. | TRBJ2-3 | . | TRBV29-1 | CSVASDWQYF | TGCAGCGTGGCTAGTGATTGGCAGTATTTT
once | TRBJ2-1 | . | TRBV5-1 | CASSLEGPGNEQFF | TGCGCCAGCAGCTTGGAAGGGCCGGGGAATGAGCAGTTCTTC
. | TRBJ2-1 | . | TRBV7-9 | CASSLPGNEQFF | TGTGCCAGCAGCTTACCGGGGAATGAGCAGTTCTTC
. | TRBJ2-1 | . | TRBV9 | CASSPRGGPSSYNEQFF | TGTGCCAGCAGCCCACGTGGAGGCCCAAGCTCCTACAATGAGCAGTTCTTC
. | TRBJ1-1 | TRBD1 | TRBV9 | CASSADTTGGRTEAFF | TGTGCCAGCAGCGCAGATACGACAGGGGGCAGGACTGAAGCTTTCTTT
few | TRBJ2-1 | TRBD2 | TRBV6-1 | CASSEPSGVDEQFF | TGTGCCAGCAGTGAACCTAGCGGGGTGGATGAGCAGTTCTTC
. | TRBJ2-1 | . | TRBV9 | CASSPTVGVTYNEQFF | TGTGCCAGCAGCCCCACGGTGGGAGTAACCTACAATGAGCAGTTCTTC
once | TRBJ2-2 | . | TRBV11-2 | CASSLKRRNTGELFF | TGTGCCAGCAGCTTAAAACGCAGGAACACCGGGGAGCTGTTTTTT
. | TRBJ1-2 | . | TRBV19 | CASSIEGRGYTF | TGTGCCAGTAGTATCGAGGGAAGGGGCTACACCTTC
. | TRBJ2-1 | . | TRBV19 | CASSIDRAGLNEQFF | TGTGCCAGTAGTATAGATCGGGCAGGGCTAAATGAGCAGTTCTTC
. | TRBJ2-3 | . | TRBV6-4 | CASSGSSEPTDTQYF | TGTGCCAGCAGTGGTTCGAGCGAGCCTACAGATACGCAGTATTTT
. | TRBJ2-1 | TRBD2 | TRBV5-6 | CASSASGRAPFSNEQFF | TGTGCCAGCAGCGCTAGCGGGAGGGCCCCTTTCTCTAATGAGCAGTTCTTC
. | TRBJ1-5 | TRBD1 | TRBV6-5 | CASSPHRGSQPQHF | TGTGCCAGCAGCCCACACAGGGGATCCCAGCCCCAGCATTTT
. | TRBJ2-7 | TRBD1 | TRBV6-1 | CASTPDRRPSYEQYF | TGTGCCAGCACCCCGGACAGGCGGCCCTCCTACGAGCAGTACTTC
. | TRBJ1-1 | TRBD1 | TRBV6-5 | CASSATQGQAFF | TGTGCCAGCAGTGCGACACAGGGGCAAGCTTTCTTT
. | TRBJ1-2 | TRBD1 | TRBV27 | CASSFDRGLSRGGYTF | TGTGCCAGCAGTTTCGATAGGGGGCTCTCTAGGGGTGGCTACACCTTC
. | TRBJ2-1 | TRBD2 | TRBV5-5 | CASSQGLAVYNEQFF | TGTGCCAGCAGCCAGGGACTAGCGGTTTACAATGAGCAGTTCTTC
. | TRBJ2-2 | . | TRBV18 | CASSPLARAGELFF | TGTGCCAGCTCACCACTCGCCAGGGCCGGGGAGCTGTTTTTT
. | TRBJ2-1 | TRBD1 | TRBV7-9 | CASSGSGGNSYNEQFF | TGTGCCAGCAGCGGCTCAGGGGGCAACTCCTACAATGAGCAGTTCTTC
. | TRBJ2-7 | . | TRBV27 | CASSLVGGRPVYEQYF | TGTGCCAGCAGTTTAGTCGGGGGGCGCCCCGTTTACGAGCAGTACTTC
. | TRBJ1-2 | . | TRBV7-2 | CASSPRTAMDNNYGYTF | TGTGCCAGCAGCCCCCGGACAGCCATGGATAATAACTATGGCTACACCTTC
. | TRBJ2-7 | TRBD1 | TRBV19 | CASSPGTGTYEQYF | TGTGCCAGTAGTCCCGGGACAGGGACCTACGAGCAGTACTTC
. | TRBJ1-2 | . | TRBV6-1 | CAGSRGGYGYTF | TGTGCCGGATCCAGGGGTGGGTATGGCTACACCTTC
. | TRBJ2-1 | . | TRBV7-2 | CASSLVRSFQFF | TGTGCCAGCAGCTTAGTGAGGTCTTTCCAGTTCTTC
once | TRBJ1-1 | TRBD1 | TRBV6-5 | CASSFWGQGRNTEAFF | TGTGCCAGCAGTTTCTGGGGACAGGGTCGAAACACTGAAGCTTTCTTT
. | TRBJ1-3 | . | TRBV10-2 | CASSEPGVAYSGNTIYF | TGCGCCAGCAGTGAGCCCGGGGTCGCATACTCTGGAAACACCATATATTTT
. | TRBJ1-5 | . | TRBV28 | CASSISPGGLRLNQPQHF | TGTGCCAGCAGTATAAGTCCCGGGGGGCTCCGGCTCAATCAGCCCCAGCATTTT
. | TRBJ2-4 | TRBD1 | TRBV2 | CASREDRLAKNIQYF | TGTGCCAGCAGGGAGGACAGGTTGGCCAAAAACATTCAGTACTTC
few | TRBJ2-7 | . | TRBV6-6 | CASSEQAHGLYEQYF | TGTGCCAGCAGCGAACAGGCCCACGGGCTGTACGAGCAGTACTTC
once | TRBJ2-1 | TRBD2 | TRBV28 | CASPPSLAGVDNEQFF | TGTGCCAGCCCACCCTCACTAGCGGGGGTTGACAATGAGCAGTTCTTC
. | TRBJ1-5 | . | TRBV30 | CAWSKRQPQHF | TGTGCCTGGAGCAAGCGGCAGCCCCAGCATTTT
. | TRBJ1-2 | . | TRBV27 | CASSWEGRALGGYTF | TGTGCCAGCAGTTGGGAGGGACGGGCTCTGGGGGGCTACACCTTC
. | TRBJ2-1 | . | TRBV5-4 | CASSFRAWSGHEQFF | TGTGCCAGCAGCTTTAGGGCGTGGAGCGGCCATGAGCAGTTCTTC
. | TRBJ2-2 | TRBD2 | TRBV5-1 | CASRRLASTGELFF | TGCGCCAGCAGGCGACTAGCCTCCACCGGGGAGCTGTTTTTT
. | TRBJ1-1 | . | TRBV28 | CASSLRGDWTEAFF | TGTGCCAGCAGCCTCAGGGGAGATTGGACTGAAGCTTTCTTT
. | TRBJ2-1 | . | TRBV5-1 | CASSLNRARYNEQFF | TGCGCCAGCAGCTTGAACAGGGCACGGTACAATGAGCAGTTCTTC
. | TRBJ2-2 | . | TRBV4-1 | CASSRSGINTGELFF | TGCGCCAGCAGCCGAAGCGGTATTAACACCGGGGAGCTGTTTTTT
. | TRBJ1-2 | TRBD1 | TRBV4-1 | CASSQEGQLYGYTF | TGCGCCAGCAGCCAAGAGGGACAGCTCTATGGCTACACCTTC
. | TRBJ2-1 | TRBD2 | TRBV15 | CATSRDQGLAVYNEQFF | TGTGCCACCAGCAGAGATCAAGGTCTAGCGGTTTACAATGAGCAGTTCTTC
. | TRBJ2-3 | . | TRBV28 | CASSLRQGRTDTQYF | TGTGCCAGCAGTTTAAGGCAGGGCCGCACAGATACGCAGTATTTT
. | TRBJ2-7 | TRBD1 | TRBV4-1 | CASSQAPTGVSYEQYF | TGCGCCAGCAGCCAAGCCCCCACAGGGGTATCCTACGAGCAGTACTTC
. | TRBJ2-7 | . | TRBV10-2 | CASSESGIRGGYEQYF | TGCGCCAGCAGTGAGTCGGGGATTAGGGGGGGATACGAGCAGTACTTC
. | TRBJ1-1 | TRBD1 | TRBV7-9 | CASSQDREAFF | TGTGCCAGCAGCCAGGACAGGGAAGCTTTCTTT
. | TRBJ2-1 | . | TRBV6-4 | CASSARSGSYNEQFF | TGTGCCAGCAGTGCCAGATCGGGATCCTACAATGAGCAGTTCTTC
. | TRBJ2-1 | TRBD2 | TRBV25-1 | CASSEQFSGAKSEQFF | TGTGCCAGCAGTGAACAATTCAGCGGGGCGAAATCTGAGCAGTTCTTC